The 8 T cell receptor beta chains below all came from one sample that was sequenced in a study of blood T cell repertoires in COVID-19. Here immunoSEQ multiplex PCR was the method, and the copy in TCRdb shows in-frame clones only, minus some. The sample comprises around 190,000 clones, about 80% of which are singletons, and roughly 9.4% rests with the top ten. The sample was peripheral blood. These receptor sequences come from a woman aged 50 to 60 with active or convalescent COVID-19.

The chain has TRBV7-9 and TRBJ2-7; TRBD1 matches at 7 bases. With V trimmed by 8 bases and J by 0 bases, 10 bases remained unmatched. There are 15 residues in the CDR3. CDR1 SEHNR and CDR2 FQNEAQ come from the germline V gene (reference sequence). The CDR3 loop reads CASVPGTESSYEQYF. CDR3 DNA sequence: TGTGCCAGCGTACCAGGGACAGAGAGCTCCTACGAGCAGTACTTC.

On this clone itself: An end of the junction differs from the germline gene, which may be a read error. J is TRBJ2-3 and V is TRBV7-7; TRBD2 is a possible D gene (5 bases). CDR3 length: 15 residues. CDR1 is SSHAT and CDR2 is FNYEAQ in the germline V gene (reference sequence). The CDR3 nucleotides read TGTGCTAGCAGCCGGGAAGGCTATAGCACAGATACGCAGTATTTT. Amino acids: CASSREGYSTDTQYF. The whole variable domain, filled in from reference TRBV7-7 and TRBJ2-3, reads GAGVSQSPRYKVTKRGQDVTLRCDPISSHATLYWYQQALGQGPEFLTYFNYEAQPDKSGLPSDRFSAERPEGSISTLTIQRTEQRDSAMYRCASSREGYSTDTQYFGPGTRLTVL.

This clone was seen just once. The gene calls are TRBV4-3 and TRBJ2-3; possibly TRBD1 for D (5 bases). Germline loops: CDR1 LGHNA, CDR2 YSLEER. This CDR3 region has 15 residues. The V end lost 0 bases, the J end lost 7 bases, and 14 bases lay between the germline ends. Here the CDR3 DNA reads TGCGCCAGCAGCCAAGAGGTCCAAAAGGGGAATACGCAGTATTTT. It is translated as CASSQEVQKGNTQYF.

The chain couples TRBV4-3 to TRBJ1-1; no clear D. Germline V gene sequence: CDR1 LGHNA, CDR2 YSLEER. The V end lost 1 base, the J end lost 4 bases, and 16 bases lay between the germline ends. The CDR3 is 16 residues long. CDR3 in amino acids: CASSQVRNLLSTEAFF. DNA of the CDR3: TGCGCCAGCAGCCAAGTCAGGAACCTACTGAGCACTGAAGCTTTCTTT.

This sequence joins TRBV18 and TRBJ2-1; TRBD2 is a possible D gene (6 bases). Deletions cut 5 bases from V and 5 bases from J, with 19 bases between. This CDR3 comprises 16 residues. Germline V lookup: CDR1 KGHSH, CDR2 LQKENI. CDR3 nucleotide sequence: TGTGCCAGCTCAGTACGACCCGGGACTCTCAACAATGAGCAGTTCTTC. It specifies CASSVRPGTLNNEQFF.

The chain uses TRBV11-2 and TRBJ1-4; 7 nucleotides line up with TRBD1. This CDR3 has 16 residues. Germline-derived CDR1 and CDR2 are SGHAT and FQNNGV. V lost 1 base, J lost 7 bases, and 9 bases stayed unmatched. CDR3 DNA: TGTGCCAGCAGCTTAGGAACTACCGGGACAGCTGAAAAACTGTTTTTT. Translated, it gives CASSLGTTGTAEKLFF.

This clone appeared a few times. The chain uses TRBV18 and TRBJ2-6; unclear D gene. The germline V gene encodes CDR1 KGHSH and CDR2 LQKENI. V dropped 2 bases and J dropped 0 bases, with 5 bases sitting between them. The CDR3 length is 15 residues. DNA for the CDR3: TGTGCCAGCTCACCAATCCTCTCTGGGGCCAACGTCCTGACTTTC. This gives the protein CASSPILSGANVLTF.

J is TRBJ2-7 and V is TRBV7-2; 14 nucleotides align to TRBD2. Trimming took 3 bases from V and 3 from J; bases not matched to a gene: 4. This CDR3 is built from 16 residues. Germline V gives CDR1 SGHTA, CDR2 FQGNSA. CDR3 residues: CASSFAGTSGSYEQYF. In DNA, the CDR3 is TGTGCCAGCAGCTTTGCCGGGACTAGCGGGAGCTACGAGCAGTACTTC.